The T cell receptor beta chain described here comes from a study of shared clonotypes between healthy human individuals. From germline, CDR1 is GTSNPN and CDR2 SVGIG (reference sequence). CDR3 size: 13 residues. V dropped 0 bases and J dropped 6 bases, with 12 bases sitting between them. Concerning this clone itself: The same CDR3 is also encoded by other DNA sequences in this sample.

TCRdb keeps only in-frame clones here, not all; method: immunoSEQ multiplex PCR. The table has some 510,000 clones, more than 65% seen once. The sequencing input was PBMCs. The rearrangement uses TRBV30 and TRBJ2-7; D is ambiguous. The sequence was obtained from a middle-aged woman in good health. Some clones in this sample may be carry-over from other donors' samples. This chain's CDR3 is CAWSVRLVGEQYF. The CDR3 DNA follows: TGTGCCTGGAGTGTACGCCTAGTGGGCGAGCAGTACTTC.